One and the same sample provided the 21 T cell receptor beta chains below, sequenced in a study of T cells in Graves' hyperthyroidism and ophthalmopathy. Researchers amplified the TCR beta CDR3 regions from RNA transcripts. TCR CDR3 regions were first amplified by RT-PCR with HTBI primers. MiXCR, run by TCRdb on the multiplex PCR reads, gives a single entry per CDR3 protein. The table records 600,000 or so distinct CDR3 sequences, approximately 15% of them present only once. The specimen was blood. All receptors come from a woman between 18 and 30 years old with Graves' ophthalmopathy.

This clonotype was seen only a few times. This CDR3 is CASSSRGRHNEQFF. In DNA form, the CDR3 reads TGTGCCAGTAGTAGCAGGGGGCGGCACAATGAGCAGTTCTTC. The rearrangement joins TRBV19 to TRBJ2-1; 8 positions agree with TRBD1. Germline values: CDR1 LNHDA, CDR2 SQIVND (reference sequence). The V and J ends lost 4 bases and 5 bases, in that order; junction bases with no gene match: 4. This CDR3 has 14 amino acids.

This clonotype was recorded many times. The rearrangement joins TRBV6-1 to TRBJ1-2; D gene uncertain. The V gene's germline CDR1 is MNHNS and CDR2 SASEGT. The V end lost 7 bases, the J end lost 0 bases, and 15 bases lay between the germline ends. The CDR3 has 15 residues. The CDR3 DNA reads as TGTGCCAGCACCTCCGGGCAGCGGCCTAACTATGGCTACACCTTC. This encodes CASTSGQRPNYGYTF.

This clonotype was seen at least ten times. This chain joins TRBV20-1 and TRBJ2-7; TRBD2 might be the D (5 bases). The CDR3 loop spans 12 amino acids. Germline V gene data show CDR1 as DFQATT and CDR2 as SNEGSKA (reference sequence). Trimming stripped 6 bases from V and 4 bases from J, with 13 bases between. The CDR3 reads CSAPQRIYEQYF. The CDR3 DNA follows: TGCAGTGCCCCCCAGCGGATATACGAGCAGTACTTC.

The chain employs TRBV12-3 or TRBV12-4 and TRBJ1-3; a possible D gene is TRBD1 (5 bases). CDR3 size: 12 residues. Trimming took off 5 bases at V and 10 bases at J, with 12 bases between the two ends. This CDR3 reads CASSPRDPTIYF. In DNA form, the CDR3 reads TGTGCCAGCAGTCCCCGGGACCCGACCATATATTTT.

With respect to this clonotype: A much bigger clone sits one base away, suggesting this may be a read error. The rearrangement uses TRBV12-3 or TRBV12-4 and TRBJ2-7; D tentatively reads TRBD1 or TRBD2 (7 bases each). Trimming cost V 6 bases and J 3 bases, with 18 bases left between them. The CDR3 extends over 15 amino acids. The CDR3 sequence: CASSLPRGRGYEQYF. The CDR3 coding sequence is TGTGCCAGCAGCCTACCCAGGGGGAGGGGCTACGAGCAGTACTTC.

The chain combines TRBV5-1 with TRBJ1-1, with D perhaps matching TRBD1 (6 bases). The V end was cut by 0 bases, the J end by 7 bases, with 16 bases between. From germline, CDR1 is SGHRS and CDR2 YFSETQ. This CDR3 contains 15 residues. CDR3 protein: CASSLAEGGVIEAFF. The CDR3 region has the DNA TGCGCCAGCAGCTTGGCCGAGGGGGGGGTTATTGAAGCTTTCTTT.

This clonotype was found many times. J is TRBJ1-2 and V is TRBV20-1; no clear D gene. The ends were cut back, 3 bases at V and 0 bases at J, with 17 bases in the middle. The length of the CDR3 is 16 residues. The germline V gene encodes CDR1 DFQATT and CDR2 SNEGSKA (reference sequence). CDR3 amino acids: CSASKVWAATNYGYTF. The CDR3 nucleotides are TGCAGTGCTAGTAAGGTCTGGGCGGCAACTAACTATGGCTACACCTTC.

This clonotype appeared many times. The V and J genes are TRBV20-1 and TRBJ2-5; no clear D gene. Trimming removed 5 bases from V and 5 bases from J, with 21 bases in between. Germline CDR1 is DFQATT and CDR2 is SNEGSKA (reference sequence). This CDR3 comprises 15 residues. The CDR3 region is CSAPVERVLRETQYF. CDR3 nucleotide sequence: TGCAGTGCTCCAGTAGAGAGAGTACTAAGGGAGACCCAGTACTTC.

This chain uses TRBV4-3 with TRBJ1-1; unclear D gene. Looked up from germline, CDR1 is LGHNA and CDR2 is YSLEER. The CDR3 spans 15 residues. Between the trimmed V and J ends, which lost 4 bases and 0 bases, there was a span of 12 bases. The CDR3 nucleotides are TGCGCCAGCAGCCCTTTTGTGGCTCTGAACACTGAAGCTTTCTTT. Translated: CASSPFVALNTEAFF.

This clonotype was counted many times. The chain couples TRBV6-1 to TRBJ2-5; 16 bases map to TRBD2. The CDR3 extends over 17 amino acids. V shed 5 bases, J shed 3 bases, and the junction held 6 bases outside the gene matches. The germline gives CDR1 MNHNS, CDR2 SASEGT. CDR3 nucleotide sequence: TGTGCCAGCAGTTTACCCGGGACTAGCGGGAGGGAAGAGACCCAGTACTTC. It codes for CASSLPGTSGREETQYF.

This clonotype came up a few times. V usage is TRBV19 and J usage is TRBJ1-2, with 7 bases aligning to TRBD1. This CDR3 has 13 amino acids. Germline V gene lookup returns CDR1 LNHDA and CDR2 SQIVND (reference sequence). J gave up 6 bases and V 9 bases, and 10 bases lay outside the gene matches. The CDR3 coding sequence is TGTGCCAGCGACCCCGGACAGGCCCATGGCTACACCTTC. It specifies CASDPGQAHGYTF.

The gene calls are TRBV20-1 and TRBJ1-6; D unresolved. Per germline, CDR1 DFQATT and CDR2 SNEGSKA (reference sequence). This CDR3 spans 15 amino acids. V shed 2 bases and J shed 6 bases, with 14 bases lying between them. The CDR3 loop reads CSARYRLIPNSPLHF. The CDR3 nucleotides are TGCAGTGCTAGATACCGACTAATTCCTAATTCACCCCTCCACTTT.

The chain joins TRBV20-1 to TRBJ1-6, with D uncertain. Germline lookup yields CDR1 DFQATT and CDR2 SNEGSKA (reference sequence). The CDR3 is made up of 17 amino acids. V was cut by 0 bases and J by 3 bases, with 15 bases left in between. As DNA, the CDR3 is TGCAGTGCTAGAGATAGTCCGTGGACCCACTATAATTCACCCCTCCACTTT. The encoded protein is CSARDSPWTHYNSPLHF.

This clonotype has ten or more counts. CDR3 nucleotides: TGTGCCACCAGCGGCGGGACAGGGGCCCAGAACACTGAAGCTTTCTTT. Its translation is CATSGGTGAQNTEAFF. This chain links TRBV24-1 with TRBJ1-1, with 10 bases aligning to TRBD1. V lost 7 bases to trimming and J lost 1 base; unmatched junction nucleotides: 8. This CDR3 has 16 residues. Germline V gene data show CDR1 as KGHDR and CDR2 as SFDVKD.

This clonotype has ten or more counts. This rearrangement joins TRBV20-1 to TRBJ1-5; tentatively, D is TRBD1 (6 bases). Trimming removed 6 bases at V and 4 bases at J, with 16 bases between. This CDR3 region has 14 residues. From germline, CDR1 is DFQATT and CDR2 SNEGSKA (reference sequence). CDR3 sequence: CSARHRDINQPQHF. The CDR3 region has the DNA TGCAGTGCAAGACACCGGGACATAAATCAGCCCCAGCATTTT.

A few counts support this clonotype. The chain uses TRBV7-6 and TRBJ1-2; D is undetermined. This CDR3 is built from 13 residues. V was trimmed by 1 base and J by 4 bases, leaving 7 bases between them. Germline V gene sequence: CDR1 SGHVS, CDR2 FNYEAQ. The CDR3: CASSLEFTYGYTF. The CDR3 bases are TGTGCCAGCAGCTTAGAGTTCACCTATGGCTACACCTTC.

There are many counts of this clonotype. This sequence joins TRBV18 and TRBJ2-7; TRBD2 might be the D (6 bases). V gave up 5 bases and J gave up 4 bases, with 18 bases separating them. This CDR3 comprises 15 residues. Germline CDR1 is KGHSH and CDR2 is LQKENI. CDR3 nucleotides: TGTGCCAGCTCAATCACCGGGAGTTCCAATTACGAGCAGTACTTC. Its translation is CASSITGSSNYEQYF.

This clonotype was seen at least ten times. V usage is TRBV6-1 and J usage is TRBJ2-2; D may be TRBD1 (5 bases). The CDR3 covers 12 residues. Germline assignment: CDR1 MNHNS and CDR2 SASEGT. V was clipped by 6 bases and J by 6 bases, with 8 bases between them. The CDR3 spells CASRDIAGELFF. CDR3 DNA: TGTGCCAGCAGGGACATCGCCGGGGAGCTGTTTTTT.

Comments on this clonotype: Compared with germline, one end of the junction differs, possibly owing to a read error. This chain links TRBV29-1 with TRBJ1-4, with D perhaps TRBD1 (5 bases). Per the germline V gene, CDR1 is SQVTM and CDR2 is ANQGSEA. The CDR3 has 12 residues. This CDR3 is CSVEALQGGSIF. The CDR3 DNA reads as TGCAGCGTTGAAGCACTCCAGGGTGGTTCGATTTTT.

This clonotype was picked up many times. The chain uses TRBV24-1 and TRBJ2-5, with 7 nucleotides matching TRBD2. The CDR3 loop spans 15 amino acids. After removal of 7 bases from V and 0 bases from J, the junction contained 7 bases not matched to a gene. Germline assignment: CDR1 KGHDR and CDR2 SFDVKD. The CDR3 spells CATSGGSMNQETQYF. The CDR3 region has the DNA TGTGCCACCAGCGGGGGGTCTATGAACCAAGAGACCCAGTACTTC.

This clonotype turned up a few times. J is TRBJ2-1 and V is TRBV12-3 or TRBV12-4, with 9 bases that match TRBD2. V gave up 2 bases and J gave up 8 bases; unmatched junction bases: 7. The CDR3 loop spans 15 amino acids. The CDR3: CASSLRLAAGDEQFF. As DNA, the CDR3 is TGTGCCAGCAGTTTAAGACTAGCGGCCGGGGATGAGCAGTTCTTC.